This note documents a single T cell receptor (beta chain) sequence. Its target is unknown. This entry belongs to a study of beta chain features in type 1 diabetes. Across the whole study: Over 85,000,000 sorted cells were examined across all samples. Overall study results and limits: It was possible that PCR favored shorter templates, equally so in patients and controls. Diminished insertions and augmented deletions at VDJ junctions characterized type 1 diabetes patients. HLA effects on TCRB rearrangement stayed unresolved here.

The CDR3 has 15 amino acids. Germline values: CDR1 SGHTA, CDR2 FQGNSA. V lost 5 bases to trimming and J lost 1 base, with 9 bases between them. Every isolated RNA sample was fully reverse transcribed, so sequencing captured expressed TCRB transcripts. Data came from immunoSEQ multiplex PCR; TCRdb stores just in-frame clones and leaves some out. The table lists 900,000 or so clones, about 17% of them singletons. V and J are TRBV7-2 and TRBJ1-6, with D maybe TRBD1 (6 bases). The source material was naive CD4+ T cells from blood. The TCR comes from a young woman in good health. The CDR3 DNA follows: TGTGCCAGCAGCCCAGGGGAGTCCTATAATTCACCCCTCCACTTT. Amino acids: CASSPGESYNSPLHF.